This T cell receptor beta chain emerged from a study of blood T cell repertoires in COVID-19 (TCRdb year 2020). Notes on the research overall: Collaborator samples came from the United States, Italy and Spain and covered acute and convalescent phases of COVID-19. The prospective study material was composed of cDNA or gDNA derived from T cells, B-cell-depleted T cells, or PBMCs. Deeply sampled blood TCRbeta repertoires from subjects exposed to, actively infected with, or recovered from COVID-19 were included in the dataset. A freely available public database, intended as a resource for researchers studying the immune response to SARS-CoV-2, is where the repertoires were released. The samples were drawn from the first 160 participants of the ongoing ImmuneRACE study and from 1,254 subjects provided by 6 global collaborators. Nearly every sample came with metadata listing a de-identified subject ID, COVID-19 status, age in years and sex. Where available, HLA class I and class II types were taken from metadata supplied by the sample provider and were not determined by assay-based typing. The research as a whole found: The amount of clinical and demographic metadata varied by source and participant and was provided uncurated.

After removal of 4 bases from V and 3 bases from J, the junction retains 7 bases not matched to a gene. Spanning cysteine to phenylalanine, the CDR3 consists of 16 amino acids. The sequence is cut down to CDR3 DNA, 48 bases in frame from base 1. Taken from the germline V gene, the CDR1 and CDR2 loops are SGHRS and YFSETQ. Whole blood was collected in K2EDTA tubes by collaborating institutions according to the institutions' own protocols. For TCRbeta analysis, collaborator samples were shipped as frozen whole blood, as isolated PBMCs, or as DNA extracted from either sample type. As regards this clone: The antigen it binds to is not known. No much larger clone exists at a distance of one base, and base qualities are not known.

TCRbeta CDR3 regions were amplified from genomic DNA using the immunoSEQ Assay, a bias-controlled multiplex PCR. For the original study's pipeline: Nucleated cell counts per sample were estimated from amplification of reference gene primers within the assay. Sequence reads were collapsed and filtered to measure the absolute abundance of every unique TCRbeta CDR3 rearrangement. Productive Simpson clonality was computed per sample as the square root of Simpson's diversity index over productive rearrangements. TCRdb's version of the immuneACCESS table is confined to in-frame rearrangements and falls short of the full clone set. An unresolved V gene accounts for under half of the shortfall where checked; the remainder is of unknown origin. V, J and clone size are those of that table, while D and trimming were read from the DNA. This sample has more than 200,000 clones in its table, and around four fifths of those were observed once. In total, the top ten clones hold 2% to 3% of the sample.

The TCR sequence derives from a middle-aged woman with active or convalescent COVID-19. This chain joins TRBV5-1 to TRBJ2-3, and TRBD1 aligns with 11 junction nucleotides. Specimen: peripheral blood. The sequence in DNA is TGCGCCAGCAGCGAGCTGGGGACAGGGGGGACAGATACGCAGTATTTT. This gives the protein CASSELGTGGTDTQYF. Full variable domain (CDR3 extended with the reference TRBV5-1 and TRBJ2-3 proteins): KAGVTQTPRYLIKTRGQQVTLSCSPISGHRSVSWYQQTPGQGLQFLFEYFSETQRNKGNFPGRFSGRQFSNSRSEMNVSTLELGDSALYLCASSELGTGGTDTQYFGPGTRLTVL.